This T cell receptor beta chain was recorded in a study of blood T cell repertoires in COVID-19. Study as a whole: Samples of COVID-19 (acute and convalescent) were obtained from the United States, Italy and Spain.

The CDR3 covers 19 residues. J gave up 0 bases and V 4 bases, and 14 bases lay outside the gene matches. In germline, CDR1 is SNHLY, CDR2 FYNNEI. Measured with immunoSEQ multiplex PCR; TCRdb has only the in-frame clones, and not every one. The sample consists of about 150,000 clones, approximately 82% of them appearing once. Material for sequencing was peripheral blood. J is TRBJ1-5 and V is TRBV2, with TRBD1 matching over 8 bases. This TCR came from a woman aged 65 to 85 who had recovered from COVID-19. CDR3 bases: TGTGCCAGCAGTGTCCCCCCCTTGGACAGGGCCCATAGCAATCAGCCCCAGCATTTT. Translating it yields CASSVPPLDRAHSNQPQHF.